The following is a T cell receptor beta chain sequence with its context. The sample holds other DNA sequences that translate to the same CDR3. The data stem from a study of cytomegalovirus exposure and HLA in healthy donors. Vbeta (60) and Jbeta (13) primers were used in the PCR. Sequencing was performed with immunoSEQ multiplex PCR; in TCRdb, only in-frame clones are kept and a portion is missing. The sample yields roughly 150,000 clones, approximately 80% seen once. This receptor was taken from a man aged 45-60 years in good health and CMV-seropositive. The sample comprised PBMCs.

Here the CDR3 reads CAWSVAGVPNEKLFF. The CDR3 nucleotides read TGTGCCTGGAGTGTTGCGGGGGTCCCTAATGAAAAACTGTTTTTT. This chain connects TRBV30 to TRBJ1-4; D is possibly TRBD1 (5 bases). Germline CDR1 reads GTSNPN; CDR2 reads SVGIG (reference sequence). The V gene lost 0 bases and the J gene lost 3 bases, with 11 bases spanning the gap. The CDR3 runs to 15 residues.